A selection of T cell receptor beta chains follows, all from one sample in a study of T cell repertoires in cytomegalovirus infection. TCRdb redid the calling of the reads with MiXCR, one entry per CDR3 protein. This table holds roughly 310,000 distinct CDR3 sequences, about 27% found once. These receptors have no known antigen. The sample consisted of cultured PBMCs, taken from culture after CMV antigen stimulation. These receptors were collected from a human donor in good health (CMV status not recorded). Some clones in this sample may be carry-over from other donors' samples. The CDR3 runs from the conserved cysteine through the conserved F or W. The D gene is left open where the match is weak. Rows give clone size only sometimes, using once, few, many, or a class for an expanded clone.

cdr3_nt	cdr3_aa	j_call	v_call	clone_size	d_call
TGTGCCAGCAGTTTAGGTGTATGGGGGTTGGGGACTGAAGCTTTCTTT	CASSLGVWGLGTEAFF	TRBJ1-1	TRBV12-3/TRBV12-4	.	.
TGTGCCAGCAGCCAAGGGGGTAAGGGGGCGAATGGCTACACCTTC	CASSQGGKGANGYTF	TRBJ1-2	TRBV14	few	TRBD1
TGTGCCAGCAGCTTAGAACGGGCCCCCTCCTACGAGCAGTACTTC	CASSLERAPSYEQYF	TRBJ2-7	TRBV7-8	.	.
TGCAGTGCTACCCGAACATGGGATGAGCAGTTCTTC	CSATRTWDEQFF	TRBJ2-1	TRBV20-1	.	.
TGTGCCAGCTCTATTTCCGGGACAGGGAGAGGCTACACCTTC	CASSISGTGRGYTF	TRBJ1-2	TRBV12-3/TRBV12-4	few	TRBD1
TGTGCCACCAGCAGAGAAGCGCCTGCGGGACAGGGGGACAATGAGCAGTTCTTC	CATSREAPAGQGDNEQFF	TRBJ2-1	TRBV15	.	TRBD1
TGTGCCAGCAGCTTAGGGGGGACTAGATACGAGCAGTACTTC	CASSLGGTRYEQYF	TRBJ2-7	TRBV7-2	many	TRBD2
TGTGCCAGCAGCCAAGGGACCTTCTCGTACGCGAAAGAGACCCAGTACTTC	CASSQGTFSYAKETQYF	TRBJ2-5	TRBV14	.	.
TGTGCCAGCAGCTTTGGATTCTCAGATACGCAGTATTTT	CASSFGFSDTQYF	TRBJ2-3	TRBV7-8	few	.
TGTGCCAGCAGCAAGAGACAGGGTGGCAATCAGCCCCAGCATTTT	CASSKRQGGNQPQHF	TRBJ1-5	TRBV7-2	many	TRBD1
TGTGCCAGCAGCTTAGGACTAAGAAGGTCGGGGGAGCTGTTTTTT	CASSLGLRRSGELFF	TRBJ2-2	TRBV7-2	many	.
TGTGCCAGCAGTGACGGACAGGGGAGGTACAATCAGCCCCAGCATTTT	CASSDGQGRYNQPQHF	TRBJ1-5	TRBV12-3/TRBV12-4	.	TRBD1
TGTGCCAGTAGCACTTTTCCGGGACGAGGAAATGAAAAACTGTTTTTT	CASSTFPGRGNEKLFF	TRBJ1-4	TRBV19	.	.
TGTGCCAGCAGTTCCTTTACCTACGAGCAGTACTTC	CASSSFTYEQYF	TRBJ2-7	TRBV7-2	few	.
TGTGCCAGCAGCCAAGAGGGGCTCCCGGGACTAGCGGGGGGGTCCTACGAGCAGTACTTC	CASSQEGLPGLAGGSYEQYF	TRBJ2-7	TRBV4-2	.	TRBD2
TGTGCCAGCAGCCCGGGAGGGTCGCGGGGGGTCTCCTACGAGCAGTACTTC	CASSPGGSRGVSYEQYF	TRBJ2-7	TRBV5-4	.	TRBD2
TGTGCCAGCAGCTTAGGCCTAGCGGGGGGCGAGCAGTACTTC	CASSLGLAGGEQYF	TRBJ2-7	TRBV7-8	many	TRBD2
TGTGCCAGCAGAGGGAACAGCAATCAGCCCCAGCATTTT	CASRGNSNQPQHF	TRBJ1-5	TRBV27	.	.
TGCGCCAGCAGCTTTCAGGGGGCAGGCACTGAAGCTTTCTTT	CASSFQGAGTEAFF	TRBJ1-1	TRBV5-1	many	TRBD1
TGTGCCAGCAGTGAGGGGGGGGCAGGGGTAGCTGAAGCTTTCTTT	CASSEGGAGVAEAFF	TRBJ1-1	TRBV25-1	.	.
TGTGCCAGCAGTCGAACAGCGGGAGGTAGGGGAGAGCAGTTCTTC	CASSRTAGGRGEQFF	TRBJ2-1	TRBV6-2/TRBV6-3	.	TRBD2
TGTGCCAGCAGGCGGAGGGGGCGGAATGGCTACACCTTC	CASRRRGRNGYTF	TRBJ1-2	TRBV7-2	few	TRBD1
TGTGCCAGTCAGGAGTGGGGGGCCACAGATACGCAGTATTTT	CASQEWGATDTQYF	TRBJ2-3	TRBV6-1	.	.
TGTGCCAGCGGGAGAGGGAGTTCACCCCTCCACTTT	CASGRGSSPLHF	TRBJ1-6	TRBV12-3/TRBV12-4	many	.
TGTGCCGGGGGCAAGGGAAACCTTTCACCCCTCCACTTT	CAGGKGNLSPLHF	TRBJ1-6	TRBV28	.	.
TGTGCCAGCAGTTCGGGGACAGGGACTAGCACAGATACGCAGTATTTT	CASSSGTGTSTDTQYF	TRBJ2-3	TRBV27	.	TRBD1
TGTGCCAGCAGCTTAGACGAGGAGGGATTGAACACTGAAGCTTTCTTT	CASSLDEEGLNTEAFF	TRBJ1-1	TRBV7-2	few	.
TGTGCCATCAGGTCCCCGGGCAGTAGGGGGGAGACCCAGTACTTC	CAIRSPGSRGETQYF	TRBJ2-5	TRBV10-3	few	.
TGTGCCATCACCAAAAATGACCGGGACACTGAAGCTTTCTTT	CAITKNDRDTEAFF	TRBJ1-1	TRBV10-3	.	.
TGCAGTGGCGGAGGGAGCTCCTACAATGAGCAGTTCTTC	CSGGGSSYNEQFF	TRBJ2-1	TRBV20-1	few	.
TGTGCCAGCAGCCCCCTGTCGGAGTTTTGGGCTTTCTTT	CASSPLSEFWAFF	TRBJ1-1	TRBV7-9	.	.
TGTGCCAGCGGTGATAATTCACCCCTCCACTTT	CASGDNSPLHF	TRBJ1-6	TRBV3-1	.	.
TGTGCCAGTAGGGTTGTACTTCAGGGACAGCCCCAGCATTTT	CASRVVLQGQPQHF	TRBJ1-5	TRBV19	.	.
TGTGCCAGCAGTTTTCCGGACAGGGGACCCGACTTTGGCACAGATACGCAGTATTTT	CASSFPDRGPDFGTDTQYF	TRBJ2-3	TRBV28	few	TRBD1
TGTGCCAGCAGTCGGTCCAATGAGCAGTTCTTC	CASSRSNEQFF	TRBJ2-1	TRBV6-2/TRBV6-3	.	.
TGTGCCAGCGTCCTCGGGACTAGCGAAGAAGAGACCCAGTACTTC	CASVLGTSEEETQYF	TRBJ2-5	TRBV28	.	TRBD2
TGCAGCGTTGAAGTGGCAGACTCCTACAATGAGCAGTTCTTC	CSVEVADSYNEQFF	TRBJ2-1	TRBV29-1	.	.
TGTGCCAGCAGTTCACGACTAGCGGGAGACGAGCAGTTCTTC	CASSSRLAGDEQFF	TRBJ2-1	TRBV28	few	TRBD2
TGTGCCAGCAGCTTAAGGATTGCCTACCAAGAGACCCAGTACTTC	CASSLRIAYQETQYF	TRBJ2-5	TRBV7-2	many	.
TGTGCCAGCAGAGGACTAGCGGGAGGCTACGAGCAGTACTTC	CASRGLAGGYEQYF	TRBJ2-7	TRBV25-1	few	TRBD2
TGTGCCAGCAGCTTCGACGCGGCCAAAAACATTCAGTACTTC	CASSFDAAKNIQYF	TRBJ2-4	TRBV11-2	.	.
TGTGCCAGCAGACCAACCGGGACAGGGGTTGAAAAACTGTTTTTT	CASRPTGTGVEKLFF	TRBJ1-4	TRBV6-1	few	TRBD1
TGTGCCAGCTCACCACTCCTAGCGGGGTTCCAAGAGACCCAGTACTTC	CASSPLLAGFQETQYF	TRBJ2-5	TRBV18	.	TRBD2
TGTGCCTGGAGGCCCCCACAGGGGGCAAGGTCCTACGAGCAGTACTTC	CAWRPPQGARSYEQYF	TRBJ2-7	TRBV30	few	TRBD1
TGTGCCAGTAGTTCCCCAACCGGGGGAAAGAATCAGCCCCAGCATTTT	CASSSPTGGKNQPQHF	TRBJ1-5	TRBV19	few	.
TGTGCCAGCAGTGCCAACTCTGGAAACACCATATATTTT	CASSANSGNTIYF	TRBJ1-3	TRBV6-1	few	.
TGCAGCGTTGATTACGGCGGGAGGGCCGAGGAGACCCAGTACTTC	CSVDYGGRAEETQYF	TRBJ2-5	TRBV29-1	few	TRBD2
TGCAGCGTTGAGGTCGGGGCAGGGGGTCCTGAAGCTTTCTTT	CSVEVGAGGPEAFF	TRBJ1-1	TRBV29-1	few	TRBD1
TGTGCCAGCAGCTTAGCAACTAATGAAAAACTGTTTTTT	CASSLATNEKLFF	TRBJ1-4	TRBV7-2	.	.
TGTGCCAGCAGCCAAGATCGGGCATCTGAAGCTTTCTTT	CASSQDRASEAFF	TRBJ1-1	TRBV3-1	.	.
TGTGCCAGTCAGACGGGGGGGCAGAATGGCTACACCTTC	CASQTGGQNGYTF	TRBJ1-2	TRBV2	.	.
TGCGCCAGCAGCCAAGATTCAAGGGGCAGGGGCAATCAGCCCCAGCATTTT	CASSQDSRGRGNQPQHF	TRBJ1-5	TRBV4-3	few	.
TGTGCCAGCGGGCAGGGCATAGGAGAGACCCAGTACTTC	CASGQGIGETQYF	TRBJ2-5	TRBV2	few	.